Following are 23 T cell receptor beta chains from one sample sequenced in a study of CD8+CD57+ T cells in acquired aplastic anemia. Genomic DNA provided the template from which TCR beta VDJ and CDR3 profiles were obtained. From the reads, TCRdb called clonotypes with MiXCR, one entry per CDR3 protein. The sample lists some 210,000 distinct CDR3 sequences, over 55% occurring once. The sample taken for sequencing was sorted CD4+, CD8+, or CD8+CD57+ T cells (not recorded which) from PBMCs. The receptors shown here come from a human donor in good health.

Ten or more counts support this clonotype. This chain links TRBV19 with TRBJ2-1; the match to TRBD1 covers 8 bases. This CDR3 spans 17 amino acids. V lost 1 base to trimming and J lost 4 bases; unmatched junction nucleotides: 9. CDR1 is LNHDA and CDR2 is SQIVND in the germline V gene (reference sequence). This chain's CDR3 is CASSIVTGGGVYNEQFF. The CDR3 DNA reads as TGTGCCAGTAGTATAGTCACAGGGGGTGGAGTATACAATGAGCAGTTCTTC.

V and J are TRBV7-3 and TRBJ2-5; maybe TRBD1 (6 bases). CDR1 and CDR2 (germline): SGHTA, FQGTGA. Trimming stripped 5 bases from V and 7 bases from J, with 14 bases between. CDR3 size: 13 residues. This CDR3 reads CASSRGQQGTQYF. The DNA of the CDR3 is TGTGCCAGCAGCCGCGGACAGCAGGGGACCCAGTACTTC.

This clonotype was recorded at least ten times. The CDR3 loop is CASSEGLVAGYQETQYF. CDR3 in DNA: TGTGCCAGCAGTGAAGGGTTGGTGGCGGGATACCAAGAGACCCAGTACTTC. The chain is built from TRBV2 and TRBJ2-5, with D maybe TRBD2 (6 bases). V shed 1 base and J shed 0 bases, with 15 bases lying between them. CDR3 length equals 17 residues. Per the germline V gene, CDR1 is SNHLY and CDR2 is FYNNEI.

This clonotype was counted at least ten times. The V gene is TRBV19, the J gene TRBJ2-1; D gene ambiguous. The CDR3 is made up of 13 amino acids. V was trimmed by 2 bases and J by 6 bases, leaving 8 bases between them. Germline V gene lookup returns CDR1 LNHDA and CDR2 SQIVND (reference sequence). CDR3 sequence: CASSISLANEQFF. The CDR3 nucleotides are TGTGCCAGTAGTATATCCCTGGCCAATGAGCAGTTCTTC.

The V gene is TRBV9, the J gene TRBJ2-5; D might be TRBD1 (5 bases). CDR1 SGDLS and CDR2 YYNGEE come from the germline V gene. The ends were cut back, 0 bases at V and 4 bases at J, with 13 bases in the middle. The CDR3 length is 15 residues. The chain's CDR3 is CASSVDSGLGETQYF. For the CDR3, the DNA is TGTGCCAGCAGCGTAGATTCAGGGCTGGGAGAGACCCAGTACTTC.

The genes are TRBV29-1 and TRBJ1-2, with D perhaps matching TRBD1 (5 bases). CDR1 and CDR2 from the germline V gene are SQVTM and ANQGSEA. Deletions cut 0 bases from V and 7 bases from J, with 15 bases between. This CDR3 is built from 14 residues. The CDR3 sequence: CSVEDLRGAAGYTF. For the CDR3, the DNA is TGCAGCGTTGAAGATCTCCGAGGGGCAGCTGGCTACACCTTC.

With regard to this clonotype: One end of the junction does not line up with germline, which may come from a read error. The chain recombines TRBV7-9 with TRBJ1-2; TRBD1 agrees at 9 bases. The CDR3 covers 15 residues. The germline gives CDR1 SEHNR, CDR2 FQNEAQ (reference sequence). This chain's CDR3 is CASSHARTGVYGYAF. CDR3 DNA: TGTGCCAGCAGCCACGCTCGGACAGGGGTGTATGGCTACGCCTTC.

The V gene is TRBV7-9, the J gene TRBJ1-1, with a possible D match to TRBD1 (6 bases). Per the germline V gene, CDR1 is SEHNR and CDR2 is FQNEAQ (reference sequence). Trimming shortened V by 6 bases and J by 1 base, and 15 bases separated the two germline ends. This CDR3 is built from 15 residues. This CDR3 is CASRDRDMKNTEAFF. DNA for the CDR3: TGTGCCAGCAGGGACCGGGACATGAAGAACACTGAAGCTTTCTTT.

This clonotype was seen many times. This chain uses TRBV7-2 with TRBJ2-1; TRBD1 aligns across 7 bases. Germline trimming cut 5 bases from V and 4 bases from J; bases unmatched to any gene: 8. Germline V gives CDR1 SGHTA, CDR2 FQGNSA. The CDR3 is made up of 15 amino acids. The DNA for the CDR3 is TGTGCCAGCAGCGGAGACAGGGACCCTTACAATGAGCAGTTCTTC. Translated, it gives CASSGDRDPYNEQFF.

A note on this clonotype: The CDR3 ends on some other residue instead of the conserved phenylalanine or tryptophan, so this is likely a read error. The chain joins TRBV20-1 to TRBJ2-7, with TRBD2 matching over 13 bases. With 4 bases clipped from V and 3 bases from J, the junction kept 15 bases outside the gene matches. From germline, CDR1 is DFQATT and CDR2 SNEGSKA (reference sequence). The CDR3 runs to 18 residues. The DNA of the CDR3 is TGCAGTGCTATTGAGCTGGACGCCCGACTAGCGGGGGGCTACGAGCAGTACCTC. It encodes CSAIELDARLAGGYEQYL.

At least ten counts were recorded for this clonotype. The chain carries TRBV4-1 and TRBJ2-2; D is perhaps TRBD1 (6 bases). The V and J ends lost 1 base and 3 bases respectively, with 12 bases between them. Germline CDR1 MGHRA, CDR2 YSYEKL. The CDR3 runs to 16 residues. The CDR3 is CASSQATAGDTGELFF. CDR3 in DNA: TGCGCCAGCAGCCAAGCCACGGCAGGGGACACCGGGGAGCTGTTTTTT.

As to this clonotype: Given the absence of the conserved phenylalanine or tryptophan at the CDR3 end, a read error is likely. J is TRBJ2-3 and V is TRBV5-4; tentative D call: TRBD1 (6 bases). This CDR3 region has 16 residues. The germline V and J ends were trimmed by 3 bases and 3 bases, with 17 bases remaining between them. CDR1 is SGHNT and CDR2 is YYREEE in the germline V gene (reference sequence). The CDR3 sequence: CASSSGAKTRTDTQYL. The CDR3 DNA follows: TGTGCCAGCAGCTCAGGGGCTAAGACCCGTACAGATACGCAGTATTTG.

The V gene is TRBV5-6, the J gene TRBJ2-7, with D possibly TRBD2 on 6 matching bases. Matching the DNA end better, TRBJ2-1 makes the J call doubtful. The length of the CDR3 is 15 residues. Germline CDR1 SGHDT, CDR2 YYEEEE. In DNA form, the CDR3 reads TGTGCCAGCAGCTGGGGGACTCTTCCCCACAATGAGCAGTTCTTC. It codes for CASSWGTLPHNEQFF.

With respect to this clonotype: It may be a read error: a sequence one base away is much more abundant. V is TRBV6-2 or TRBV6-3 and J is TRBJ1-1; D is unclear. Germline V gives CDR1 MNHEY, CDR2 SVGEGT. CDR3 length: 13 residues. Trimming cost V 6 bases and J 3 bases, with 11 bases left between them. The CDR3 sequence is CASSRVTHTEAFF. CDR3 DNA: TGTGCCAGCAGCCGGGTGACCCACACTGAAGCTTTCTTT.

The chain employs TRBV24-1 and TRBJ2-1, with TRBD1 as a possible D gene (6 bases). The CDR3 is 15 residues long. Germline values: CDR1 KGHDR, CDR2 SFDVKD. V was cut by 3 bases and J by 7 bases, with 15 bases left in between. CDR3 protein: CATSDRVQGWNEQFF. CDR3 DNA: TGTGCCACCAGTGATCGGGTACAGGGCTGGAATGAGCAGTTCTTC.

This clonotype occurred many times. The chain carries TRBV20-1 and TRBJ2-1, with 8 bases matching TRBD2. Per germline, CDR1 DFQATT and CDR2 SNEGSKA (reference sequence). Trimming cost V 5 bases and J 3 bases; bases outside gene matches: 3. This CDR3 has 13 residues. DNA for the CDR3: TGCAGTGCTCGGCGGGAGGACTACAATGAGCAGTTCTTC. As protein: CSARREDYNEQFF.

The chain combines TRBV7-2 with TRBJ1-6; 7 bases fit TRBD1. The germline gives CDR1 SGHTA, CDR2 FQGNSA. The V segment lost 0 bases and the J segment 10 bases; nucleotides outside the gene matches: 6. This CDR3 is built from 15 residues. The CDR3 DNA is TGTGCCAGCAGCTTAGCGGTCGACAGGGTATCACCCCTCCACTTT. Amino acid sequence: CASSLAVDRVSPLHF.

This chain joins TRBV19 and TRBJ2-5; D tentatively fits TRBD1 or TRBD2 (5 bases each). Germline assignment: CDR1 LNHDA and CDR2 SQIVND (reference sequence). The CDR3 sequence is 14 residues long. V was cut by 4 bases and J by 5 bases, with 14 bases left in between. This CDR3 is CASSRGSSGETQYF. DNA for the CDR3: TGTGCCAGTAGTAGGGGGAGTAGTGGCGAGACCCAGTACTTC.

V usage is TRBV7-8 and J usage is TRBJ2-7; TRBD2 matches 10 bases. V shed 1 base, J shed 2 bases, and the junction held 11 bases outside the gene matches. This CDR3 spans 18 amino acids. The V gene's germline CDR1 is SGHVS and CDR2 FQNEAQ. The CDR3 DNA reads TGTGCCAGCAGCTTAGTATGGACCGGGACTAGCGATACCTACGAGCAGTACTTC. Encoded protein: CASSLVWTGTSDTYEQYF.

This clonotype was seen at least ten times. The chain recombines TRBV20-1 with TRBJ1-5; maybe TRBD1 (5 bases). Trimming stripped 0 bases from V and 9 bases from J, with 15 bases between. Per germline, CDR1 DFQATT and CDR2 SNEGSKA (reference sequence). The CDR3 runs 14 residues. CDR3 DNA: TGCAGTGCTAGAGATTACAGGTCAGAAAGGCCCCAGCATTTT. Amino acids: CSARDYRSERPQHF.

In its sample, this clonotype was seen once. The chain links TRBV20-1 to TRBJ2-7, with D unclear. The germline V gene encodes CDR1 DFQATT and CDR2 SNEGSKA (reference sequence). Deletions cut 3 bases from V and 7 bases from J, with 13 bases between. CDR3 length: 12 residues. CDR3 nucleotides: TGCAGTGCTAGTGGCCAAGGCCTTGAGCAGTACTTC. Protein: CSASGQGLEQYF.

V and J are TRBV10-3 and TRBJ2-7; 7 nucleotides agree with TRBD1. The J segment lost 0 bases and the V segment lost 2 bases, leaving 10 bases of the junction unmatched. CDR3 length equals 17 residues. CDR1 is ENHRY and CDR2 is SYGVKD in the germline V gene. CDR3 region: CAISEPGQEDSSYEQYF. In DNA, the CDR3 is TGTGCCATCAGTGAGCCCGGACAGGAAGACAGCTCCTACGAGCAGTACTTC.

The V gene is TRBV14, the J gene TRBJ2-1; 8 nucleotides match TRBD2. The CDR3 runs to 15 residues. Germline lookup yields CDR1 SGHDN and CDR2 FVKESK. Trimming removed 5 bases from V and 3 bases from J; junction bases left unmatched: 6. Written as DNA, the CDR3 is TGTGCCAGCAGCTCTAGCGGGTTGCTCTACAATGAGCAGTTCTTC. Its translation: CASSSSGLLYNEQFF.